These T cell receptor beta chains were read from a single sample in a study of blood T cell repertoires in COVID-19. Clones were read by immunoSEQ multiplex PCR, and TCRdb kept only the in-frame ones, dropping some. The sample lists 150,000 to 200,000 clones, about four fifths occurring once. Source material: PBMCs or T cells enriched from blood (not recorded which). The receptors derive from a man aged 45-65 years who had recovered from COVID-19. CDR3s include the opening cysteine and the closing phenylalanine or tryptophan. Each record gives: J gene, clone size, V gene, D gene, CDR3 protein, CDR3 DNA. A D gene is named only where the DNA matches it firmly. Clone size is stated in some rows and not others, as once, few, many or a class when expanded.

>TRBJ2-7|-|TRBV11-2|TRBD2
CASSLTPSGTKGREQYF
TGTGCCAGCAGCTTAACACCTAGCGGGACCAAAGGGCGGGAGCAGTACTTC
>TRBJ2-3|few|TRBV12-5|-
CASAKWASSTDTQYF
TGTGCTAGTGCCAAGTGGGCATCTAGCACAGATACGCAGTATTTT
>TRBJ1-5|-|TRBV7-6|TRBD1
CASSLRTGPRGNQPQHF
TGTGCCAGCAGCCTGCGGACAGGGCCCAGGGGCAATCAGCCCCAGCATTTT
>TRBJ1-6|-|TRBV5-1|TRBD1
CASSRGQVDNSPLHF
TGCGCCAGCAGCCGGGGACAGGTGGACAATTCACCCCTCCACTTT
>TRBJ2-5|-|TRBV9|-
CASSVQGHQETQYF
TGTGCCAGCAGCGTACAGGGGCACCAAGAGACCCAGTACTTC
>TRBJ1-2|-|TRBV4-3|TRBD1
CASSRGQGVYGYTF
TGCGCCAGCAGCCGAGGACAGGGGGTCTATGGCTACACCTTC
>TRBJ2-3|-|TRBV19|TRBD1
CASSIEGGRTDTQYF
TGTGCCAGTAGTATAGAAGGGGGCAGGACAGATACGCAGTATTTT
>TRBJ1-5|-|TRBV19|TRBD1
CASHRGRNQPQHF
TGTGCCAGCCACAGGGGGCGCAATCAGCCCCAGCATTTT
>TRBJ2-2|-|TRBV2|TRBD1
CASKRQGSTGELFF
TGTGCCAGCAAACGACAGGGGAGCACCGGGGAGCTGTTTTTT
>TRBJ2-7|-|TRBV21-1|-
CASRGGDKSYEQYF
TGTGCCAGCAGGGGGGGGGACAAGTCCTACGAGCAGTACTTC
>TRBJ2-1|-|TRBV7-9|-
CASSSTGFYNEQFF
TGTGCCAGCAGCTCCACAGGTTTCTACAATGAGCAGTTCTTC
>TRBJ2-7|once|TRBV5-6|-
CASSPKGFVYEQYF
TGTGCCAGCAGCCCGAAGGGGTTCGTGTACGAGCAGTACTTC
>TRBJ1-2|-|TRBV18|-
CASSNNYGYTF
TGTGCCAGCTCTAATAACTATGGCTACACCTTC
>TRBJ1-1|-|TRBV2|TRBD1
CASQWTGAPEAFF
TGTGCCAGCCAATGGACAGGGGCCCCTGAAGCTTTCTTT
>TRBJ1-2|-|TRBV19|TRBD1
CASSTLGQGHGYTF
TGTGCCAGTAGTACCTTAGGACAGGGCCATGGCTACACCTTC
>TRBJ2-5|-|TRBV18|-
CASSPGETQYF
TGTGCCAGCTCACCCGGGGAGACCCAGTACTTC
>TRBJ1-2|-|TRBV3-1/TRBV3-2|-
CASSQDRDYGYTF
TGTGCCAGCAGCCAAGATCGAGACTATGGCTACACCTTC
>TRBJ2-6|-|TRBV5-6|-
CASSFPTGANVLTF
TGTGCCAGCAGCTTCCCCACTGGGGCCAACGTCCTGACTTTC
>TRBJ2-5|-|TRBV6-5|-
CASTGAETQYF
TGTGCCAGCACAGGGGCGGAGACCCAGTACTTC
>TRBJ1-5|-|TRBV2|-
CASREGGARIGSNQPQHF
TGTGCCAGCAGGGAAGGGGGAGCCAGGATTGGTAGCAATCAGCCCCAGCATTTT
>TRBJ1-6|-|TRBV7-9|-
CASSLGAGTYNSPLHF
TGTGCCAGCAGCTTAGGAGCAGGGACCTATAATTCACCCCTCCACTTT
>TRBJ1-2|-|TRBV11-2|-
CASSLDLAQGRNYGYTF
TGTGCCAGCAGCTTAGATTTAGCCCAGGGGCGCAACTATGGCTACACCTTC
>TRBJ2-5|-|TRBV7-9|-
CASSLAGDQETQYF
TGTGCCAGCAGCTTAGCAGGGGATCAAGAGACCCAGTACTTC
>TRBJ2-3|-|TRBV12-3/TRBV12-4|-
CASSFPPGTQYF
TGTGCCAGCAGTTTCCCTCCCGGTACGCAGTATTTT
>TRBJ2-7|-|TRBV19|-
CASRRDSGEGEQYF
TGTGCCAGTAGGCGCGACTCAGGGGAGGGCGAGCAGTACTTC
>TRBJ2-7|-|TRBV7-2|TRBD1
CASSVQGKSWEQYF
TGTGCCAGCAGCGTACAGGGGAAGAGTTGGGAGCAGTACTTC
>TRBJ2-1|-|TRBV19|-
CASSIPYVRSYNEQFF
TGTGCCAGTAGTATCCCCTACGTCCGGTCCTACAATGAGCAGTTCTTC
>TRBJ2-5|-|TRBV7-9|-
CASSSRQAYQETQYF
TGTGCCAGCAGCTCCCGACAGGCGTACCAAGAGACCCAGTACTTC
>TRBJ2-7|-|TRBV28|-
CASSSSGLEQYF
TGTGCCAGCAGTTCCTCGGGACTTGAGCAGTACTTC
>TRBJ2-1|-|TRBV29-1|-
CSVVYSYNEQFF
TGCAGCGTTGTTTACAGCTACAATGAGCAGTTCTTC
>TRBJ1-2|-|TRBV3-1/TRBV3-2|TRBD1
CASSQGGDRRGYTF
TGTGCCAGCAGCCAAGGCGGGGACAGGAGGGGCTACACCTTC
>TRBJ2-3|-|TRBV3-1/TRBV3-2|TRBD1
CASSQGLPTGTGVTDTQYF
TGTGCCAGCAGCCAAGGGCTCCCAACCGGGACAGGGGTTACGGATACGCAGTATTTT
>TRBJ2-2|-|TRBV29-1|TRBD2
CSVQLWASGGTSGELFF
TGCAGCGTTCAGCTCTGGGCTAGCGGGGGGACGAGCGGGGAGCTGTTTTTT
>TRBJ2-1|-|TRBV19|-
CASSRQSLADEQFF
TGTGCCAGCTCCCGCCAGTCTTTGGCCGATGAGCAGTTCTTC
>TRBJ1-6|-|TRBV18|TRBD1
CASSSGTAANSPLHF
TGTGCCAGCTCATCCGGGACAGCGGCTAATTCACCCCTCCACTTT
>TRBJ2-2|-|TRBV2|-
CASRAITTVSGGELFF
TGTGCCAGCAGGGCGATTACTACCGTTTCCGGCGGGGAGCTGTTTTTT
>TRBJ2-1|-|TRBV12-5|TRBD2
CASGLEVLAGGSYNEQFF
TGTGCTAGTGGTTTGGAAGTGTTAGCGGGGGGCTCCTACAATGAGCAGTTCTTC
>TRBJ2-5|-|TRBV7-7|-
CASSLARGETQYF
TGTGCTAGCAGCTTAGCCAGGGGCGAGACCCAGTACTTC
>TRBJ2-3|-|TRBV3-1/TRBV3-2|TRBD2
CASSPTGGTDTQYF
TGTGCCAGCAGCCCGACGGGGGGGACAGATACGCAGTATTTT
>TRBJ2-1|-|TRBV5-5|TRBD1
CASSLEGQGYNEQFF
TGTGCCAGCAGCTTGGAGGGACAGGGGTACAATGAGCAGTTCTTC
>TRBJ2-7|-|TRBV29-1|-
CSVEFATYEQYF
TGCAGCGTTGAGTTTGCGACCTACGAGCAGTACTTC
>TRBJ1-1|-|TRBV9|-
CASSISQGSTEAFF
TGTGCCAGCAGCATCAGCCAGGGGAGCACTGAAGCTTTCTTT
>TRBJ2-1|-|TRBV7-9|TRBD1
CASSFSGTGGYNEQFF
TGTGCCAGCAGCTTCTCCGGGACAGGGGGCTATAATGAGCAGTTCTTC
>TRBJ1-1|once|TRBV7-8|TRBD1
CASSSGQLNTEAFF
TGTGCCAGCAGCTCGGGACAGCTGAACACTGAAGCTTTCTTT
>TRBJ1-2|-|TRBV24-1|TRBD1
CATSDSGTAYNYGYTF
TGTGCCACCAGTGATTCCGGGACAGCCTACAACTATGGCTACACCTTC
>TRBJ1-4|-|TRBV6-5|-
CASRPGKGEKLFF
TGTGCCAGCCGGCCGGGGAAGGGTGAAAAACTGTTTTTT
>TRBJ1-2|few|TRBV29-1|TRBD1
CSVGGQPNYGYTF
TGCAGCGTAGGGGGACAGCCTAACTATGGCTACACCTTC
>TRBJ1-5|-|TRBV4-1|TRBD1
CASSQFGPGQLNQPQHF
TGCGCCAGCAGCCAATTCGGACCGGGACAGCTAAATCAGCCCCAGCATTTT
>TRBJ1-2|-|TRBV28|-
CASEGGGYGYTF
TGTGCCAGCGAGGGAGGAGGATATGGCTACACCTTC
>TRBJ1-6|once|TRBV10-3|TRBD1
CAIRGDSANSPLHF
TGTGCCATCAGGGGGGACAGCGCTAATTCACCCCTCCACTTT
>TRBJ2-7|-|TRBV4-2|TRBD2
CASSSERGADYEQYF
TGTGCCAGCAGCTCTGAGCGGGGGGCCGACTACGAGCAGTACTTC